The rows below give T cell receptor beta chains drawn from one sample of a study of CD8 T cells in Susac syndrome. TCRdb re-analysed the immunoSEQ multiplex PCR reads in MiXCR, keeping a single row per CDR3 protein. The sample shows roughly 110,000 distinct CDR3 sequences, approximately 94% of them seen only once. Sequencing input: CD8+ T cells from PBMCs. These receptors were collected from a human donor with Susac syndrome. CDR3s include the opening cysteine and the closing phenylalanine or tryptophan. D genes are given only for firm matches. Size values are once, few and many counts, or a class for expanded clones, and some rows have none.

v_gene	j_gene	d_gene	abundance	CDR3aa	CDR3nt
TRBV7-2	TRBJ2-2	-	-	CASTIGGELFF	TGTGCCAGCACAATAGGCGGGGAGCTGTTTTTT
TRBV4-1	TRBJ2-3	TRBD2	-	CASSEPSGDSTDTQYF	TGCGCCAGCAGCGAACCTAGCGGGGACAGCACAGATACGCAGTATTTT
TRBV11-2	TRBJ1-4	-	-	CASSFGRGTNEKLFF	TGTGCCAGCAGCTTTGGCCGGGGGACTAATGAAAAACTGTTTTTT
TRBV2	TRBJ2-1	TRBD2	-	CASLAGGYNEQFF	TGTGCCAGTCTAGCGGGGGGGTACAATGAGCAGTTCTTC
TRBV4-1	TRBJ2-7	-	-	CASSQMEGNEQYF	TGCGCCAGCAGCCAGATGGAGGGGAACGAGCAGTACTTC
TRBV7-9	TRBJ2-3	-	-	CASSFVNTDTQYF	TGTGCCAGCAGCTTTGTGAACACAGATACGCAGTATTTT
TRBV6-2/TRBV6-3	TRBJ2-1	-	-	CASSPLGLEGDNEQFF	TGTGCCAGCAGCCCCCTAGGACTAGAGGGGGACAATGAGCAGTTCTTC
TRBV16	TRBJ2-7	-	-	CASSPTDYEQYF	TGTGCCAGCAGCCCGACAGACTACGAGCAGTACTTC
TRBV11-2	TRBJ1-1	TRBD1	-	CASNQGGGQGPMNTEAFF	TGTGCCAGCAACCAGGGTGGGGGACAGGGGCCAATGAACACTGAAGCTTTCTTT
TRBV4-2	TRBJ2-5	TRBD2	-	CASSQGSGGPREETQYF	TGTGCCAGCAGCCAAGGAAGCGGGGGGCCCAGAGAAGAGACCCAGTACTTC
TRBV29-1	TRBJ1-1	-	-	CSVRRTNTEAFF	TGCAGCGTACGAAGGACGAACACTGAAGCTTTCTTT
TRBV10-3	TRBJ1-2	-	once	CAITRTDQYGYTF	TGTGCCATCACCCGGACAGACCAGTATGGCTACACCTTC
TRBV12-3/TRBV12-4	TRBJ1-1	-	-	CASSPEWADTEAFF	TGTGCCAGCAGCCCCGAATGGGCGGATACTGAAGCTTTCTTT
TRBV20-1	TRBJ1-1	-	-	CSARDDRSFYTEAFF	TGCAGTGCTAGGGACGACAGATCTTTCTACACTGAAGCTTTCTTT
TRBV6-4	TRBJ2-5	-	-	CASSVGSQETQYF	TGTGCCAGCAGTGTGGGGTCCCAAGAGACCCAGTACTTC
TRBV7-8	TRBJ1-2	TRBD1	-	CASSLPDRGNTANYGYTF	TGTGCCAGCAGCTTGCCGGACAGGGGAAATACAGCTAACTATGGCTACACCTTC
TRBV15	TRBJ1-2	TRBD1	-	CATSRGQGGNYGYTF	TGTGCCACCAGCAGAGGACAGGGTGGAAACTATGGCTACACCTTC
TRBV20-1	TRBJ1-2	-	-	CSATDGAGERYGYTF	TGCAGTGCAACCGATGGGGCAGGCGAACGCTATGGCTACACCTTC
TRBV20-1	TRBJ2-3	-	-	CSARDLGELNTQYF	TGCAGTGCTAGAGATCTGGGAGAGCTCAATACGCAGTATTTT
TRBV6-1	TRBJ1-6	-	-	CASSEGTVGTYNSPLHF	TGTGCCAGCAGTGAAGGGACAGTGGGGACGTATAATTCACCCCTCCACTTT
TRBV9	TRBJ2-3	TRBD2	-	CASSPRLAVTTDTQYF	TGTGCCAGCAGCCCTCGACTAGCAGTTACCACAGATACGCAGTATTTT
TRBV5-1	TRBJ2-3	-	-	CASSQAMDTQYF	TGCGCCAGCAGCCAGGCCATGGATACGCAGTATTTT
TRBV5-6	TRBJ2-3	TRBD2	-	CASSRRVAGATDTQYF	TGTGCCAGCAGCCGCCGAGTAGCGGGGGCCACAGATACGCAGTATTTT
TRBV20-1	TRBJ2-7	TRBD2	-	CSARFRLAGPYEQYF	TGCAGTGCTAGATTCCGACTAGCGGGGCCCTACGAGCAGTACTTC
TRBV7-9	TRBJ1-5	-	-	CASSSRRDGQPQHF	TGTGCCAGCAGCTCTCGGCGGGATGGTCAGCCCCAGCATTTT
TRBV4-1	TRBJ2-1	TRBD2	medium-sized	CASSQARGFSYNEQFF	TGCGCCAGCAGCCAAGCGCGGGGGTTCTCCTACAATGAGCAGTTCTTC
TRBV27	TRBJ2-5	-	-	CASSLSADQETQYF	TGTGCCAGCAGTTTATCTGCGGACCAAGAGACCCAGTACTTC
TRBV15	TRBJ1-1	TRBD1	-	CATSLDRTNTEAFF	TGTGCCACCAGCTTGGACAGGACTAACACTGAAGCTTTCTTT
TRBV9	TRBJ1-5	-	once	CASSPGAVNQPQHF	TGTGCCAGCAGTCCGGGGGCGGTCAATCAGCCCCAGCATTTT
TRBV2	TRBJ2-3	TRBD2	-	CASSEQRGDDDTQYF	TGTGCCAGCAGTGAGCAGCGGGGGGACGATGATACGCAGTATTTT
TRBV27	TRBJ1-2	-	-	CASSSQSYGYTF	TGTGCCAGCAGTTCCCAGAGCTATGGCTACACCTTC
TRBV7-6	TRBJ1-1	TRBD1	-	CASSLNPDRATEAFF	TGTGCCAGCAGCTTAAACCCTGACAGGGCCACTGAAGCTTTCTTT
TRBV24-1	TRBJ1-5	-	-	CATSDAGLSQPQHF	TGTGCCACCAGCGACGCGGGTCTCTCACAGCCCCAGCATTTT
TRBV11-2	TRBJ2-3	-	once	CASSLSPADTQYF	TGTGCCAGCAGCTTATCGCCGGCAGATACGCAGTATTTT
TRBV20-1	TRBJ1-2	-	-	CSAPHPDSLYGYTF	TGCAGTGCTCCCCACCCCGACAGTCTCTATGGCTACACCTTC
TRBV4-1	TRBJ2-1	-	-	CASSQVPVYNEQFF	TGCGCCAGCAGCCAAGTCCCGGTCTACAATGAGCAGTTCTTC